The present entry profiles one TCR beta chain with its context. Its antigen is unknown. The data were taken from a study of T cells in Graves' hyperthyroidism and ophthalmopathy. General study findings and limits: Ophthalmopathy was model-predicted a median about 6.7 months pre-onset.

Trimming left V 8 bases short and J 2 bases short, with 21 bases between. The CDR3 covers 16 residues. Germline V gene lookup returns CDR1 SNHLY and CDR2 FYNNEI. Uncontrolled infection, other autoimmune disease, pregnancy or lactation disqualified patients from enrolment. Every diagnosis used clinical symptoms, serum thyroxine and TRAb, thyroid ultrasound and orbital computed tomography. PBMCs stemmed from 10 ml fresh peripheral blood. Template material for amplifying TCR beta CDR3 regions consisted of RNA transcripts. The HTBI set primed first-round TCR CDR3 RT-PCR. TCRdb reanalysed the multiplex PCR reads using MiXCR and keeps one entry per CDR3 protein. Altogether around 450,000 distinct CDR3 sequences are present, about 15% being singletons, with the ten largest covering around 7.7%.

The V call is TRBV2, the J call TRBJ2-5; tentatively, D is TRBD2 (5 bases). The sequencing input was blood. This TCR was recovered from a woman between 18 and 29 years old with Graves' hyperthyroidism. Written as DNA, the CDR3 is TGTGCCAGCTTCGGGCGGGTCTCTCTCACACAAGAGACCCAGTACTTC. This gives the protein CASFGRVSLTQETQYF.